This entry features one TCR beta chain sequence. This sample was included in a study of T cells in Graves' hyperthyroidism and ophthalmopathy. This CDR3 has 17 residues. The trim removed 6 bases at V and 2 bases at J, leaving 9 bases unmatched. Per germline, CDR1 SGHTA and CDR2 FQGNSA. Enrolled ophthalmopathy patients presented with a Clinical Activity Score of at least 3, a NOSPECS grade of at least 4, and disease duration under 3 months. Patients were excluded for uncontrolled infection, other autoimmune disease, pregnancy or lactation. RNA transcripts yielded amplified TCR beta CDR3 regions. HTBI primers were the set used in a first-round RT-PCR of the TCR CDR3. TCRdb redid the calling of the multiplex PCR reads with MiXCR, one entry per CDR3 protein. The sample holds about 460,000 distinct CDR3 sequences, roughly 22% seen once.

The source of this sequence is a woman in her sixties or seventies with Graves' ophthalmopathy. The rearrangement joins TRBV7-2 to TRBJ2-3; 12 bases match TRBD2. Sequences were obtained from blood. The DNA for the CDR3 is TGTGCCAGCAGTGCGGGACTAGCGGGCGGGGCCACAGATACGCAGTATTTT. It encodes CASSAGLAGGATDTQYF. The full variable domain, rest sourced from reference TRBV7-2 and TRBJ2-3, is GAGVSQSPSNKVTEKGKDVELRCDPISGHTALYWYRQSLGQGLEFLIYFQGNSAPDKSGLPSDRFSAERTGGSVSTLTIQRTQQEDSAVYLCASSAGLAGGATDTQYFGPGTRLTVL.